The source of this T cell receptor (beta chain) is a study of beta chain features in type 1 diabetes. Findings and caveats of the study: Shortening that was moderate but significant affected the TCRB CDR3s of Type 1 diabetes patients in all four CD4+ subsets.

This clone turned up a few times. The antigen is undetermined. This CDR3 spans 15 amino acids. Germline values: CDR1 GTSNPN, CDR2 SVGIG (reference sequence). The J segment lost 2 bases and the V segment lost 2 bases, leaving 7 bases of the junction unmatched. TCRB transcripts that were expressed got sequenced, as all of the isolated RNA had been reverse transcribed. The table came from immunoSEQ multiplex PCR; TCRdb's copy has only in-frame clones and leaves some out. The table has roughly 150,000 clones, 8.5% to 10% seen once. Sequencing input: central memory CD4+ T cells from blood. The chain is built from TRBV30 and TRBJ2-7; 9 bases agree with TRBD1. The source is a woman aged 25 to 39 with type 1 diabetes. The CDR3 spells CAWSLRDREPYEQYF. The CDR3 DNA follows: TGTGCCTGGAGTCTTCGGGACAGGGAGCCCTACGAGCAGTACTTC.